The 31 T cell receptor beta chains below all came from one sample that was sequenced in a study of T cell clones after liver transplantation. Libraries were prepared by immunoSEQ multiplex PCR; TCRdb keeps only in-frame clonotypes and omits some of them. The sample lists about 120,000 clones, 75% to 95% occurring once. The sample was CD4+ T cells from blood, taken 12 months after liver transplant. Receptors were obtained from a human patient who received a liver transplant. The graft donor may be the source of some T cells.

This clone was seen a single time. The chain combines TRBV10-2 with TRBJ2-7; maybe TRBD1 (6 bases). Germline V gives CDR1 WSHSY, CDR2 SAAADI. The CDR3 length is 17 residues. V lost 8 bases and J 2 bases, leaving 25 bases between the germline ends. This chain's CDR3 is CASARQDSLGYPYEQYF. DNA for the CDR3: TGCGCCAGCGCCAGACAGGACAGCTTAGGGTACCCCTACGAGCAGTACTTC.

V gene TRBV4-2 combines with J gene TRBJ1-5; D remains unclear. The CDR3 has 13 residues. Germline V gives CDR1 LGHNA, CDR2 YNFKEQ. The germline V and J ends were trimmed by 1 base and 3 bases, with 4 bases remaining between them. This CDR3 is CASSQGPNQPQHF. The CDR3 region has the DNA TGTGCCAGCAGCCAAGGCCCCAATCAGCCCCAGCATTTT.

V is TRBV28 and J is TRBJ2-7; possibly TRBD2 for D (6 bases). The ends were cut back, 3 bases at V and 0 bases at J, with 15 bases in the middle. This CDR3 comprises 16 residues. CDR1 is MDHEN, CDR2 SYDVKM, per germline. The CDR3 DNA reads as TGTGCCAGCAGTTTCCTGGCGGGACTGAGCTCCTACGAGCAGTACTTC. Its protein is CASSFLAGLSSYEQYF.

This chain uses TRBV27 with TRBJ2-4; D perhaps matches TRBD2 (6 bases). Germline CDR1 is MNHEY and CDR2 is SMNVEV (reference sequence). Trimming removed 6 bases at V and 2 bases at J, with 11 bases between. The CDR3 covers 14 residues. CDR3 in amino acids: CASSGGGTKNIQYF. As DNA, the CDR3 is TGTGCCAGCAGCGGCGGCGGGACCAAAAACATTCAGTACTTC.

The V gene is TRBV13, the J gene TRBJ1-1; possibly TRBD1 for D (6 bases). This CDR3 region has 15 residues. Trimming removed 5 bases at V and 1 base at J, with 14 bases between. Per germline, CDR1 PRHDT and CDR2 FYEKMQ (reference sequence). CDR3 sequence (DNA): TGTGCCAGCAGCCCGCCCGCAGGGGCGAACACTGAAGCTTTCTTT. Translating gives CASSPPAGANTEAFF.

The chain is built from TRBV11-3 and TRBJ2-5, with a weak D call TRBD1 (6 bases). V was pared by 1 base and J by 0 bases, with 12 bases between. The germline gives CDR1 SGHNT, CDR2 YENEEA. The CDR3 runs to 16 residues. The CDR3 region is CASSLGRRGHQETQYF. The CDR3 DNA is TGTGCCAGCAGCTTAGGTCGCAGGGGACACCAAGAGACCCAGTACTTC.

This chain uses TRBV6-1 with TRBJ2-2, with D tentatively TRBD1 (6 bases). CDR3 length: 15 residues. The V end was cut by 0 bases, the J end by 7 bases, with 12 bases between. Germline V gene lookup returns CDR1 MNHNS and CDR2 SASEGT. Here the CDR3 reads CASSEATGPGGELFF. The CDR3 DNA is TGTGCCAGCAGTGAAGCGACAGGCCCGGGCGGGGAGCTGTTTTTT.

The chain has TRBV7-3 and TRBJ1-1, with D possibly being TRBD1 (5 bases). Germline V lookup: CDR1 SGHTA, CDR2 FQGTGA. The CDR3 contains 14 residues. V was pared by 5 bases and J by 3 bases, with 13 bases between. The CDR3 reads CASSLIGHDTEAFF. In DNA, the CDR3 is TGTGCCAGCAGCCTCATAGGACACGACACTGAAGCTTTCTTT. Full variable domain (outside the CDR3, taken from reference TRBV7-3 and TRBJ1-1): GAGVSQTPSNKVTEKGKYVELRCDPISGHTALYWYRQSLGQGPEFLIYFQGTGAADDSGLPNDRFFAVRPEGSVSTLKIQRTERGDSAVYLCASSLIGHDTEAFFGQGTRLTVV.

V is TRBV10-2 and J is TRBJ2-7, with D unresolved. V shed 9 bases and J shed 1 base, with 10 bases lying between them. This CDR3 comprises 12 residues. Germline values: CDR1 WSHSY, CDR2 SAAADI. The CDR3 sequence: CARPEGSYEQYF. The CDR3 DNA sequence: TGCGCCAGACCCGAAGGTTCCTACGAGCAGTACTTC.

V gene TRBV11-2 combines with J gene TRBJ2-5, with D hard to call. The V gene lost 1 base and the J gene lost 1 base, with 13 bases spanning the gap. Germline values: CDR1 SGHAT, CDR2 FQNNGV. The CDR3 covers 16 residues. CDR3 coding DNA: TGTGCCAGCAGCTTAGGATTGGTTGGGCTCCAAGAGACCCAGTACTTC. It is translated as CASSLGLVGLQETQYF.

The chain carries TRBV18 and TRBJ2-7; D possibly matches TRBD1 or TRBD2 (5 bases each). CDR1 is KGHSH, CDR2 LQKENI, per germline. V was cut by 3 bases and J by 3 bases, with 12 bases left in between. The CDR3 is made up of 14 amino acids. Here the CDR3 DNA reads TGTGCCAGCTCACCCGGGGCAGGGAGCTACGAGCAGTACTTC. Its protein is CASSPGAGSYEQYF.

This sequence joins TRBV30 and TRBJ2-1; unclear D gene. V was clipped by 5 bases and J by 7 bases, with 6 bases between them. The CDR3 is 10 residues long. Per the germline V gene, CDR1 is GTSNPN and CDR2 is SVGIG (reference sequence). The CDR3 protein is CAWGGNEQFF. CDR3 nucleotide sequence: TGTGCCTGGGGTGGAAATGAGCAGTTCTTC.

V is TRBV27 and J is TRBJ2-3; a possible D gene is TRBD1 (6 bases). The germline V gene has CDR1 MNHEY and CDR2 SMNVEV (reference sequence). V shed 3 bases and J shed 6 bases, with 13 bases lying between them. This CDR3 is 14 amino acids long. The CDR3 spells CASSFQGQADTQYF. CDR3 in DNA: TGTGCCAGCAGTTTCCAGGGGCAGGCGGATACGCAGTATTTT.

This sequence joins TRBV9 and TRBJ1-5; D is ambiguous. This CDR3 has 15 amino acids. CDR1 is SGDLS, CDR2 YYNGEE, per germline. V dropped 0 bases and J dropped 0 bases, with 7 bases sitting between them. The DNA of the CDR3 is TGTGCCAGCAGCGTAGGGTCAAATAGCAATCAGCCCCAGCATTTT. As protein: CASSVGSNSNQPQHF.

The chain carries TRBV5-4 and TRBJ1-2; 7 bases align to TRBD1. From germline, CDR1 is SGHNT and CDR2 YYREEE (reference sequence). After removal of 3 bases from V and 6 bases from J, the junction contained 5 bases not matched to a gene. The CDR3 length is 13 residues. In nucleotides, the CDR3 is TGTGCCAGCAGCTCACAGGGGAGGGATGGCTACACCTTC. It is translated as CASSSQGRDGYTF.

The V and J genes are TRBV5-1 and TRBJ2-3; 11 bases match TRBD2. Per germline, CDR1 SGHRS and CDR2 YFSETQ. Trimming at V came to 0 bases and at J to 1 base, leaving 4 bases not matched to a gene. This CDR3 has 17 residues. CDR3 DNA: TGCGCCAGCAGCTTGGGGACACTAGCGGGGGGCACAGATACGCAGTATTTT. This codes for CASSLGTLAGGTDTQYF. Variable domain in full (rest from reference TRBV5-1 and TRBJ2-3): KAGVTQTPRYLIKTRGQQVTLSCSPISGHRSVSWYQQTPGQGLQFLFEYFSETQRNKGNFPGRFSGRQFSNSRSEMNVSTLELGDSALYLCASSLGTLAGGTDTQYFGPGTRLTVL.

The V call is TRBV5-1, the J call TRBJ1-2, with D uncertain. Germline assignment: CDR1 SGHRS and CDR2 YFSETQ. V was pared by 0 bases and J by 4 bases, with 13 bases between. CDR3 length: 15 amino acids. The CDR3 loop is CASSLEVGGGYGYTF. The CDR3 DNA sequence: TGCGCCAGCAGCTTGGAGGTGGGTGGTGGCTATGGCTACACCTTC.

This chain links TRBV11-2 with TRBJ2-7; no firm D call. The V end was cut by 5 bases, the J end by 0 bases, with 5 bases between. Germline V gives CDR1 SGHAT, CDR2 FQNNGV. The CDR3 extends over 12 amino acids. DNA of the CDR3: TGTGCCAGCAGCGGAAGCTCCTACGAGCAGTACTTC. Protein sequence: CASSGSSYEQYF.

V gene TRBV30 combines with J gene TRBJ1-1, with D possibly TRBD1 on 6 matching bases. Germline-derived CDR1 and CDR2 are GTSNPN and SVGIG (reference sequence). The length of the CDR3 is 14 residues. V gave up 2 bases and J gave up 2 bases, with 12 bases separating them. CDR3 sequence: CAWSQGQKNTEAFF. In DNA form, the CDR3 reads TGTGCCTGGAGTCAGGGACAAAAAAACACTGAAGCTTTCTTT.

The DNA of the CDR3 is TGCGCCAGTCTACCCGGGGCGGAATCCGGGGAGCTGTTTTTT. Amino acids: CASLPGAESGELFF. The J gene is TRBJ2-2, the V gene TRBV5-1; either TRBD1 or TRBD2 may fit D (5 bases each). V lost 8 bases and J lost 6, with 17 bases in between. The CDR3 contains 14 residues. Germline assignment: CDR1 SGHRS and CDR2 YFSETQ.

This CDR3 reads CASSSGTRETQYF. The CDR3 DNA reads TGTGCCAGCAGTTCCGGGACTAGAGAGACCCAGTACTTC. The rearrangement uses TRBV28 and TRBJ2-5; 8 bases align to TRBD2. CDR1 is MDHEN, CDR2 SYDVKM, per germline. The ends lost 4 bases at V and 4 bases at J; junction bases unmatched: 2. CDR3 length equals 13 residues.

The genes are TRBV7-3 and TRBJ2-7; no clear D gene. The CDR3 contains 14 residues. The V end lost 1 base, the J end lost 3 bases, and 10 bases lay between the germline ends. Germline CDR1 is SGHTA and CDR2 is FQGTGA. The CDR3: CASSLSLNFYEQYF. The CDR3 DNA is TGTGCCAGCAGCTTAAGCCTAAACTTCTACGAGCAGTACTTC.

This CDR3 reads CASTRDRGMTGELFF. In DNA form, the CDR3 reads TGCGCCAGCACCAGGGACAGGGGCATGACCGGGGAGCTGTTTTTT. This chain joins TRBV4-3 and TRBJ2-2; 10 positions match TRBD1. Germline trimming cut 7 bases from V and 5 bases from J; bases unmatched to any gene: 7. The CDR3 totals 15 residues. The V gene's germline CDR1 is LGHNA and CDR2 YSLEER.

This rearrangement joins TRBV10-1 to TRBJ2-3; no firm D call. The CDR3 spans 15 residues. Germline V lookup: CDR1 WNHNN, CDR2 SYGVQD (reference sequence). Trimming pared 3 bases from V and 4 bases from J, leaving 14 bases between. The CDR3, as DNA: TGCGCCAGCAGTGAAATTGGTGTCGGTGCAGATACGCAGTATTTT. This codes for CASSEIGVGADTQYF.

The chain links TRBV7-2 to TRBJ1-2; 7 bases match TRBD1. Germline V lookup: CDR1 SGHTA, CDR2 FQGNSA. V shed 5 bases, J shed 7 bases, and the junction held 10 bases outside the gene matches. There are 14 residues in the CDR3. The CDR3 sequence: CASSDETGAGGYTF. In nucleotides, the CDR3 is TGTGCCAGCAGCGACGAAACAGGGGCGGGTGGCTACACCTTC. The variable domain in full, completed from reference TRBV7-2 and TRBJ1-2, reads GAGVSQSPSNKVTEKGKDVELRCDPISGHTALYWYRQSLGQGLEFLIYFQGNSAPDKSGLPSDRFSAERTGGSVSTLTIQRTQQEDSAVYLCASSDETGAGGYTFGSGTRLTVV.

The chain combines TRBV11-2 with TRBJ1-2; D is undetermined. V was cut by 1 base and J by 8 bases, with 26 bases left in between. This CDR3 region has 18 residues. Germline V CDR1 and CDR2: SGHAT, FQNNGV. CDR3 bases: TGTGCCAGCAGCTTAGTAGGGTTGGCCGGTCCAATGTTCTCGGGCTACACCTTC. This translates into CASSLVGLAGPMFSGYTF.

This chain connects TRBV2 to TRBJ1-2; 9 nucleotides align to TRBD1. V lost 9 bases to trimming and J lost 6 bases; unmatched junction nucleotides: 14. Germline lookup yields CDR1 SNHLY and CDR2 FYNNEI. The CDR3 totals 15 residues. CDR3 amino acids: CARAVGRTGANGYTF. For the CDR3, the DNA is TGTGCCAGAGCAGTGGGGAGGACAGGGGCCAATGGCTACACCTTC. Full variable domain (missing parts from reference TRBV2 and TRBJ1-2): EPEVTQTPSHQVTQMGQEVILRCVPISNHLYFYWYRQILGQKVEFLVSFYNNEISEKSEIFDDQFSVERPDGSNFTLKIRSTKLEDSAMYFCARAVGRTGANGYTFGSGTRLTVV.

This clone was seen once. The CDR3 sequence: CASSSDSSYEQYF. The CDR3 DNA follows: TGTGCCAGCAGCTCGGACAGTTCCTACGAGCAGTACTTC. J is TRBJ2-7 and V is TRBV5-4; tentatively, D is TRBD1 (6 bases). Germline V gene lookup returns CDR1 SGHNT and CDR2 YYREEE (reference sequence). The V end lost 3 bases, the J end lost 1 base, and 8 bases lay between the germline ends. The CDR3 is 13 residues long.

The chain links TRBV4-2 to TRBJ2-3; no clear D gene. CDR1 is LGHNA, CDR2 YNFKEQ, per germline. The CDR3 is made up of 14 amino acids. V was pared by 0 bases and J by 5 bases, with 9 bases between. The CDR3 DNA is TGTGCCAGCAGCCAAGATATCGGGTTAGATACGCAGTATTTT. Its translation is CASSQDIGLDTQYF.

This sequence joins TRBV7-2 and TRBJ1-2, with 7 nucleotides matching TRBD1. The CDR3 length is 13 residues. V lost 5 bases and J lost 4; bases outside the gene matches: 4. Per germline, CDR1 SGHTA and CDR2 FQGNSA. The CDR3 sequence: CASSQGQTYGYTF. In DNA form, the CDR3 reads TGTGCCAGCAGCCAGGGACAGACCTATGGCTACACCTTC. Drawing the rest from reference TRBV7-2 and TRBJ1-2, the complete variable domain is GAGVSQSPSNKVTEKGKDVELRCDPISGHTALYWYRQSLGQGLEFLIYFQGNSAPDKSGLPSDRFSAERTGGSVSTLTIQRTQQEDSAVYLCASSQGQTYGYTFGSGTRLTVV.

The V and J genes are TRBV7-9 and TRBJ2-5; tentatively, D is TRBD2 (5 bases). This CDR3 contains 13 residues. The germline V gene encodes CDR1 SEHNR and CDR2 FQNEAQ (reference sequence). V lost 1 base to trimming and J lost 4 bases, with 7 bases between them. For the CDR3, the DNA is TGTGCCAGCAGCTTAGTAGGGAGAGAGACCCAGTACTTC. Its protein product is CASSLVGRETQYF. Full variable domain (rest looked up from reference TRBV7-9 and TRBJ2-5): DTGVSQNPRHKITKRGQNVTFRCDPISEHNRLYWYRQTLGQGPEFLTYFQNEAQLEKSRLLSDRFSAERPKGSFSTLEIQRTEQGDSAMYLCASSLVGRETQYFGPGTRLLVL.